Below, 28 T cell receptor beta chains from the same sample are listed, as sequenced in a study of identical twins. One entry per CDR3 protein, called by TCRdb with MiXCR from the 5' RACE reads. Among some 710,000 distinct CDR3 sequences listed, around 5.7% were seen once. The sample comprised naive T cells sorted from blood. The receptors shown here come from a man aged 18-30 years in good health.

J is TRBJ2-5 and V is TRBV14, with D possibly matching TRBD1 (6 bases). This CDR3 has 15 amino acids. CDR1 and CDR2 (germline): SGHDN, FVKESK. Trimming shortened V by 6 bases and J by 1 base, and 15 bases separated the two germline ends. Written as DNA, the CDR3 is TGTGCCAGCAGTCGCATCGCGACAGGCCAAGAGACCCAGTACTTC. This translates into CASSRIATGQETQYF.

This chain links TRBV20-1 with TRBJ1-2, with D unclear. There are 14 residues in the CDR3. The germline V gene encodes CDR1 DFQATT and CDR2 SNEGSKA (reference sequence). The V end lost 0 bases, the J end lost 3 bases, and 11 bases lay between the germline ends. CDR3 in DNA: TGCAGTGCTAGAGATCAGTCCCGTGACTATGGCTACACCTTC. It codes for CSARDQSRDYGYTF.

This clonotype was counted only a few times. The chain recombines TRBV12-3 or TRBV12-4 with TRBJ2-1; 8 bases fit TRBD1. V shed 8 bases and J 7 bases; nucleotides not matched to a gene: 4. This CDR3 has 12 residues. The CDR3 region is CASQGAGNEQFF. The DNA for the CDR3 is TGTGCCAGCCAGGGGGCTGGTAATGAGCAGTTCTTC.

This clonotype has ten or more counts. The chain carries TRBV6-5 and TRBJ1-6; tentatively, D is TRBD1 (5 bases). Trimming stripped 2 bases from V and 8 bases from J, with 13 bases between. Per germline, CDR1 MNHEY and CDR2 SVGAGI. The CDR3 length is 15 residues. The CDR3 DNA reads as TGTGCCAGCAGTTACAAGGCAGCCAGGGATTCACCCCTCCACTTT. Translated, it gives CASSYKAARDSPLHF.

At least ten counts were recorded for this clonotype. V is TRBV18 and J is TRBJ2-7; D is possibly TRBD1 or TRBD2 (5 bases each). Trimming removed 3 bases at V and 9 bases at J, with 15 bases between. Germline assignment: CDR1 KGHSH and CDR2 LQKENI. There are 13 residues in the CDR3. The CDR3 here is CASSPRDRQRQYV. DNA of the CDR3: TGTGCCAGCTCACCCCGGGACCGCCAGAGGCAGTACGTC.

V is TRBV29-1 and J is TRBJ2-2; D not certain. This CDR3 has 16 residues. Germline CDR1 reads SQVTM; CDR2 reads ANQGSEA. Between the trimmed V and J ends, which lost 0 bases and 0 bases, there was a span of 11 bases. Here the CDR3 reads CSVEEEHLANTGELFF. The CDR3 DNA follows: TGCAGCGTTGAAGAAGAACATCTTGCGAACACCGGGGAGCTGTTTTTT.

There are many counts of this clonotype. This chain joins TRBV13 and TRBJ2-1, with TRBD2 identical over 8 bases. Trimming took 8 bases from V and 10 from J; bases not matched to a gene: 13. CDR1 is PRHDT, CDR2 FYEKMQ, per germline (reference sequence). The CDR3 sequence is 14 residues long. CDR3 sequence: CASLAGSSPMEQFF. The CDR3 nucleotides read TGTGCCAGCTTAGCGGGGAGTAGCCCCATGGAGCAGTTCTTC. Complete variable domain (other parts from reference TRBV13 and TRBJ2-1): AAGVIQSPRHLIKEKRETATLKCYPIPRHDTVYWYQQGPGQDPQFLISFYEKMQSDKGSIPDRFSAQQFSDYHSELNMSSLELGDSALYFCASLAGSSPMEQFFGPGTRLTVL.

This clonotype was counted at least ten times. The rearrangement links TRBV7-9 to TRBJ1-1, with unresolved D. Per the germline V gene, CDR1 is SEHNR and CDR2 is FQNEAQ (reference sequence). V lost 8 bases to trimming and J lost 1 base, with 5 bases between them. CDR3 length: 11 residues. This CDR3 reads CASGENTEAFF. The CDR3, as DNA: TGTGCCAGCGGGGAGAACACTGAAGCTTTCTTT.

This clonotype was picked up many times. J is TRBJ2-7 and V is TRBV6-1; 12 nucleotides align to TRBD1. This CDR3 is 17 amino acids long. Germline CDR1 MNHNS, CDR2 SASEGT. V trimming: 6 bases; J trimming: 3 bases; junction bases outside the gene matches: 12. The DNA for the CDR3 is TGTGCCAGCAGGTCCGGGACAGGGGGCGATTTCGGCTACGAGCAGTACTTC. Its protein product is CASRSGTGGDFGYEQYF.

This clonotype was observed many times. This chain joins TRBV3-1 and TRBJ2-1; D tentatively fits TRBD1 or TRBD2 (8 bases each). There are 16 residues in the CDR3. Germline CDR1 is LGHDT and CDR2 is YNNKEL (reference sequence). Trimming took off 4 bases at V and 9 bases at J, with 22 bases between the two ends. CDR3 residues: CASSPPRLAGTGEQFF. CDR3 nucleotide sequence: TGTGCCAGCAGCCCCCCGAGGTTAGCGGGGACAGGTGAGCAGTTCTTC.

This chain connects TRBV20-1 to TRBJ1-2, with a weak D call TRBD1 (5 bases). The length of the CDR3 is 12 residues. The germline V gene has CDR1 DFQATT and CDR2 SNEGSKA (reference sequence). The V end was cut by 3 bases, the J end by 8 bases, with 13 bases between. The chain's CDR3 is CSASSGTAGYTF. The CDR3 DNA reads TGCAGTGCTAGCTCGGGGACGGCGGGCTACACCTTC.

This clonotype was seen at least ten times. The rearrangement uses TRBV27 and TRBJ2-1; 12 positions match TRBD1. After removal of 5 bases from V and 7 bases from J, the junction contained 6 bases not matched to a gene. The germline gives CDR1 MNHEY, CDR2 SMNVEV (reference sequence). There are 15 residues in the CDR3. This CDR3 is CASSGTGGGWNEQFF. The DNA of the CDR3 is TGTGCCAGCAGTGGGACAGGGGGCGGTTGGAATGAGCAGTTCTTC.

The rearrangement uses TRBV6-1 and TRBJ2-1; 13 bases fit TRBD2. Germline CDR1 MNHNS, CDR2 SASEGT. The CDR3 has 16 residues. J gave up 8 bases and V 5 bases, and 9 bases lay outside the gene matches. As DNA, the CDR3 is TGTGCCAGCAGTCCCGCCGGACTAGCGGGAGCAGATGAGCAGTTCTTC. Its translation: CASSPAGLAGADEQFF.

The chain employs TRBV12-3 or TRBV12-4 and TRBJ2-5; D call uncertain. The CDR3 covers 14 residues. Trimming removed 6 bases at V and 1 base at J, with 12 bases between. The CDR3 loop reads CASSRAGIQETQYF. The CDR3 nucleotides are TGTGCCAGCAGCCGGGCCGGAATCCAAGAGACCCAGTACTTC.

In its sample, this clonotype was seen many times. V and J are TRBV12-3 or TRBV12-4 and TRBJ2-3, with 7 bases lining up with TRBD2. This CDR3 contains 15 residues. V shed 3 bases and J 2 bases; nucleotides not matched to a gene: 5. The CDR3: CASSLMAGDTDTQYF. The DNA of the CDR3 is TGTGCCAGCAGTTTGATGGCGGGAGACACAGATACGCAGTATTTT.

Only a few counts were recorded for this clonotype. CDR3 bases: TGTGCCAGCAGGGGGGCTTGGAACACCGGGGAGCTGTTTTTT. This translates into CASRGAWNTGELFF. V is TRBV12-3 or TRBV12-4 and J is TRBJ2-2; D might be TRBD1 (6 bases). The CDR3 is 14 amino acids. Trimming stripped 6 bases from V and 1 base from J, with 9 bases between.

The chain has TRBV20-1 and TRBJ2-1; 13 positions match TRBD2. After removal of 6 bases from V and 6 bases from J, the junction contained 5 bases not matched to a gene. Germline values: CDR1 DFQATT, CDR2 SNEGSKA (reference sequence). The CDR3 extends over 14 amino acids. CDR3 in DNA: TGCAGTGCCAGGACTAGCGGGAGTATCAATGAGCAGTTCTTC. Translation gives CSARTSGSINEQFF.

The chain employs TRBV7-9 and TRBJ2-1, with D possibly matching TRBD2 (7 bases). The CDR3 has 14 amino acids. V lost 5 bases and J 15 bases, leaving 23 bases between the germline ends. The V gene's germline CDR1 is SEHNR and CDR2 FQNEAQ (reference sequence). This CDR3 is CASSRGASGYHRFF. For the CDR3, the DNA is TGTGCCAGCAGCCGGGGGGCTAGCGGATATCACCGGTTCTTC.

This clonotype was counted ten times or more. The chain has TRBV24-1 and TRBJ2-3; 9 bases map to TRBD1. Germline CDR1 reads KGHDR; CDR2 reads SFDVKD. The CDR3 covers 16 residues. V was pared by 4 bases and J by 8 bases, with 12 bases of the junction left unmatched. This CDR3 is CATSDLRDRDVGTQYF. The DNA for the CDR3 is TGTGCCACCAGTGACCTCCGGGACAGGGATGTAGGTACGCAGTATTTT.

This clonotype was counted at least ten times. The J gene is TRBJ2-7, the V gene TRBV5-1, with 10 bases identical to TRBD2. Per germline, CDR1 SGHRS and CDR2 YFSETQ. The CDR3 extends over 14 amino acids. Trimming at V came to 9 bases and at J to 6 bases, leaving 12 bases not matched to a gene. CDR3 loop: CATRAGGPFSEQYF. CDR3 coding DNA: TGCGCCACCAGAGCGGGAGGGCCATTCTCCGAGCAGTACTTC.

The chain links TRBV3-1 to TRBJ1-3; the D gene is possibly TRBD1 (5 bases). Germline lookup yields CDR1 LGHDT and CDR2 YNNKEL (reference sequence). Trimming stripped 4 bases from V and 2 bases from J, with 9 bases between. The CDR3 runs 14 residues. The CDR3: CASSPTATGNTIYF. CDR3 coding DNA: TGTGCCAGCAGCCCGACAGCCACTGGAAACACCATATATTTT.

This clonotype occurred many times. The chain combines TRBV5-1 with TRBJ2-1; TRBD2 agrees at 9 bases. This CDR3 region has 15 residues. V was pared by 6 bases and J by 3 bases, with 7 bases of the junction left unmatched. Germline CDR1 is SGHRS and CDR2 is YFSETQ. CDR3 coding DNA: TGCGCCAGCAACTCCATAGCGGGGGTCTACAATGAGCAGTTCTTC. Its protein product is CASNSIAGVYNEQFF.

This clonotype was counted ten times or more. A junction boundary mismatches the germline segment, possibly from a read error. The DNA of the CDR3 is TGCAGCGTTCAAGATTCTCTGACAACCTACGAGCAGTACTTC. Protein sequence: CSVQDSLTTYEQYF. This rearrangement joins TRBV29-1 to TRBJ2-7; D call uncertain. Germline V gene lookup returns CDR1 SQVTM and CDR2 ANQGSEA. The CDR3 loop spans 14 amino acids.

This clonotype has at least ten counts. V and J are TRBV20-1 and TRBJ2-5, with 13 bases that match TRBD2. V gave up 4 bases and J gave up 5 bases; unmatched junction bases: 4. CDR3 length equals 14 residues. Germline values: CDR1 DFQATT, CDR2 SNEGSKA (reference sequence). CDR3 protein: CSATWTSGSETQYF. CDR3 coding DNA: TGCAGTGCTACGTGGACTAGCGGGAGTGAGACCCAGTACTTC.

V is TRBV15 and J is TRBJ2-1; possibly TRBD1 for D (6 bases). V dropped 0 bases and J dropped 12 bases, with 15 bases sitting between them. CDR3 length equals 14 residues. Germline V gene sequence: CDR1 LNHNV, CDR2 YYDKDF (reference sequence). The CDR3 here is CATSRDLQGAGQFF. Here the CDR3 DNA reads TGTGCCACCAGCAGAGATTTACAGGGAGCCGGGCAGTTCTTC.

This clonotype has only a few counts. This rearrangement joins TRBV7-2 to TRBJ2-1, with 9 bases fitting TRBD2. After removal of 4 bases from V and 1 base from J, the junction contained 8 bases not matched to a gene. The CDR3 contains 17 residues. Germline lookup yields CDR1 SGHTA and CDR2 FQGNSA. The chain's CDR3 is CASSSLGAGGSYNEQFF. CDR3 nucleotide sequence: TGTGCCAGCAGCTCCCTCGGGGCGGGAGGGTCCTACAATGAGCAGTTCTTC.

CDR3 region: CASSLIGGRVTDTQYF. The CDR3 DNA reads as TGTGCCAGCAGCTTGATAGGAGGGCGGGTCACAGATACGCAGTATTTT. V and J are TRBV5-6 and TRBJ2-3, with a possible D match to TRBD2 (6 bases). The V gene's germline CDR1 is SGHDT and CDR2 YYEEEE. Deletions cut 1 base from V and 2 bases from J, with 14 bases between. This CDR3 contains 16 residues.

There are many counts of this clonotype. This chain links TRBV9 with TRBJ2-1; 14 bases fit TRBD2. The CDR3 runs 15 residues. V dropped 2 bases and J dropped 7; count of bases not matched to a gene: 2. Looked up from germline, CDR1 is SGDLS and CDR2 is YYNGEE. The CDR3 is CASSVTSGRVNEQFF. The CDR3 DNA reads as TGTGCCAGCAGCGTGACTAGCGGGAGGGTAAATGAGCAGTTCTTC. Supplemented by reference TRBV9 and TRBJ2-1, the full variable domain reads DSGVTQTPKHLITATGQRVTLRCSPRSGDLSVYWYQQSLDQGLQFLIQYYNGEERAKGNILERFSAQQFPDLHSELNLSSLELGDSALYFCASSVTSGRVNEQFFGPGTRLTVL.